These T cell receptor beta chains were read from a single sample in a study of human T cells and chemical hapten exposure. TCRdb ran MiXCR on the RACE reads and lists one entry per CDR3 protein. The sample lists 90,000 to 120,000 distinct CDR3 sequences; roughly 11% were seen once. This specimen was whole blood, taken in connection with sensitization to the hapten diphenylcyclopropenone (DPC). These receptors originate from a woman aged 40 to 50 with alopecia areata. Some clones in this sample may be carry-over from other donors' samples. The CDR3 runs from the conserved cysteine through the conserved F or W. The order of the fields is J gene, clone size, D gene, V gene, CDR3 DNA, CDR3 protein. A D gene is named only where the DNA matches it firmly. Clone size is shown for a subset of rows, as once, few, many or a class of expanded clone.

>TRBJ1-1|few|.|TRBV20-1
TGCAGTGCCCCTTCGGGGGGGACGAACACTGAAGCTTTCTTT
CSAPSGGTNTEAFF
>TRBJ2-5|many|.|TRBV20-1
TGCAGTGCTAGAGATGATCCGGGGGTGGGGAAAGAGACCCAGTACTTC
CSARDDPGVGKETQYF
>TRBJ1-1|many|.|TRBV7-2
TGTGCCAGCAGCTTAGTCGATACCAGTGAAGCTTTCTTT
CASSLVDTSEAFF
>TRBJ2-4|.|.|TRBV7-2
TGTGCCAGCAGTATAGCGGTAGCCATAAACATTCAGTACTTC
CASSIAVAINIQYF
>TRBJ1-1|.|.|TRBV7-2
TGTGCCAGCAGCTTAGCGTCTGATTTCATGAACACTGAAGCTTTCTTT
CASSLASDFMNTEAFF
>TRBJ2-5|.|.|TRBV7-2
TGTGCCAGCAGCGCCGGGACGCCCCGAGAGACCCAGTACTTC
CASSAGTPRETQYF
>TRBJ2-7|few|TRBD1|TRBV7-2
TGTGCCAGCAGCCCGACGACAGGGTATCAATACGAGCAGTACTTC
CASSPTTGYQYEQYF
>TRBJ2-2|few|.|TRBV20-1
TGCAGTGCCTCATCCGGGGGGCGCACCGGGGAGCTGTTTTTT
CSASSGGRTGELFF
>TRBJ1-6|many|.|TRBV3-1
TGTGCCAGCAGCCAAGAACGGCCCAGTGGGGGAGATTCACCCCTCCACTTT
CASSQERPSGGDSPLHF
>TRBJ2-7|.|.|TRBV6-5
TGTGCCAGCAGTTACAGCAGGGCCCACGAGCAGTACTTC
CASSYSRAHEQYF
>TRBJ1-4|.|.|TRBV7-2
TGTGCCAGCAGCTTGCCAGGGATAAGTGAAAAACTGTTTTTT
CASSLPGISEKLFF
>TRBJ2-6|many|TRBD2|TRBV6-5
TGTGCCAGCAGTTACCAGGCGGGGGGGTTCTCTGGGGCCAACGTCCTGACTTTC
CASSYQAGGFSGANVLTF
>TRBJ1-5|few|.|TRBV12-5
TGTGCTAGTGGGGACAGTTTCAATCAGCCCCAGCATTTT
CASGDSFNQPQHF
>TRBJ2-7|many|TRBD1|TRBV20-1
TGCAGTGCTAGAGAGTGGACAGGGTCCAACGAGCAGTACTTC
CSAREWTGSNEQYF
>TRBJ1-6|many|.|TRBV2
TGTGCCAGCCTACGCGAGGGGGAATCACCCCTCCACTTT
CASLREGESPLHF
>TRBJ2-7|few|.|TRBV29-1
TGCAGCGTTGTGGTTCAGGGAGGCTACGAGCAGTACTTC
CSVVVQGGYEQYF
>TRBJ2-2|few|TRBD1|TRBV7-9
TGTGCCAGCGGACAGGGGTACACCGGGGAGCTGTTTTTT
CASGQGYTGELFF
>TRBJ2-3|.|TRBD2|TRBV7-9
TGTGCCAGCAGCCCCCCCGGACTAGCGGGAGTCGCAGATACGCAGTATTTT
CASSPPGLAGVADTQYF
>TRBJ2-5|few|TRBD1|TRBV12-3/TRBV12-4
TGTGCCAGCATCTTGGCAGGGGGCAAGGGGGAGACCCAGTACTTC
CASILAGGKGETQYF
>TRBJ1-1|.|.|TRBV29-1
TGCAGCGTATCCGGATTGAACACTGAAGCTTTCTTT
CSVSGLNTEAFF
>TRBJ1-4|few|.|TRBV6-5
TGTGCCAGCAGAACAGGGAGGACGGACCTAATGGCTGAAAAACTGTTTTTT
CASRTGRTDLMAEKLFF
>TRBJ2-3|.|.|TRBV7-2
TGTGCCAGCAGCGACTATACGCAGTATTTT
CASSDYTQYF
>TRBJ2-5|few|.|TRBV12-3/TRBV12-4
TGTGCCAGCAGCCGCAATTCAGGCCTCCAAGAGACCCAGTACTTC
CASSRNSGLQETQYF
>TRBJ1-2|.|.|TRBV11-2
TGTGCCAGCAGCTTGGGGGGTAACAGCTATGGCTACACCTTC
CASSLGGNSYGYTF
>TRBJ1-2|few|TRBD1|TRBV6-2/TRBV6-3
TGTGCCAGCACACCGACAGGGGAGGATGGCTACACCTTC
CASTPTGEDGYTF
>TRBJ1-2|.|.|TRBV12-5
TGTGCTAGTGGTTTCGGGGACTATGGCTACATTTTCGGGGACTATGGCTACACCTTC
CASGFGDYGYIFGDYGYTF
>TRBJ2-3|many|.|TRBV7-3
TGTGCCAGCAGCCAGGGGCGCAGGGAAGGAACAGATACGCAGTATTTT
CASSQGRREGTDTQYF
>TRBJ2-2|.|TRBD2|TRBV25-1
TGTGCCAGTAGCGGGCAGGGCGCGGCCGGGGAGCTGTTTTTT
CASSGQGAAGELFF
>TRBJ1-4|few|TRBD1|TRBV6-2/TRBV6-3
TGTGCCAGCAGTCCCGCTCCGGGACAGAAAACCTCAACTAATAAAAAACTGTTTTTT
CASSPAPGQKTSTNKKLFF
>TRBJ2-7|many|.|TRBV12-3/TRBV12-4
TGTGCCAGCAGTTTGGGTCATGCCTACGAGCAGTACTTC
CASSLGHAYEQYF
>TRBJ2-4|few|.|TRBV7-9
TGTGCCAGCAGCTTAGCGAATAACCTAGCCAAAAACATTCAGTACTTC
CASSLANNLAKNIQYF
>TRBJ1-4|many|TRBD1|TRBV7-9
TGTGCCAGCAGCGGATCCGGGACAGGGAATGAAAAACTGTTTTTT
CASSGSGTGNEKLFF
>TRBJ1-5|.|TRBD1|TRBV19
TGTGCCAGTAAAAGTCAGGGGGCGGCTCAGCCCCAGCATTTT
CASKSQGAAQPQHF
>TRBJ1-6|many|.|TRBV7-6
TGTGCCAGCAGCTCGGAACAGGGTGGTAATTCACCCCTCCACTTT
CASSSEQGGNSPLHF
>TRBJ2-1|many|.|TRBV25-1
TGTGCCAGCAGCCTAAAACACAATGAGCAGTTCTTC
CASSLKHNEQFF
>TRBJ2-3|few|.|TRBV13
TGTGCCAGCAGTTCCCAACAGGGAGATCGCACAGATACGCAGTATTTT
CASSSQQGDRTDTQYF
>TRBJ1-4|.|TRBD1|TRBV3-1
TGTGCCAGCAGCCCGACAGGGGGGTACGAAAAACTGTTTTTT
CASSPTGGYEKLFF
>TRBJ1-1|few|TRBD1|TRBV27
TGTGCCAGCAGTTTACGGGACAGGGAGAGTACTGAAGCTTTCTTT
CASSLRDRESTEAFF
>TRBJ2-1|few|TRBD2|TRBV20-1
TGCAGTGCTAGAGATAGGAGCGGGAGGGCCTCCTACAATGAGCAGTTCTTC
CSARDRSGRASYNEQFF
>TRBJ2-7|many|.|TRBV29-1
TGCAGCGTTGGGCAGAACACCTACGAGCAGTACTTC
CSVGQNTYEQYF
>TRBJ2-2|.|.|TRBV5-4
TGTGCCAGCAGCTTTGAGACGAACACCGGGGAGCTGTTTTTT
CASSFETNTGELFF
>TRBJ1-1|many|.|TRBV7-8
TGTGCCAGCTTGAAGGCGGGGTTGGACACTGAAGCTTTCTTT
CASLKAGLDTEAFF
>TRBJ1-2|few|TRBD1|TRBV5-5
TGTGCCAGCAGCCCCTGGACAGGCGGCGGATATGGCTACACCTTC
CASSPWTGGGYGYTF
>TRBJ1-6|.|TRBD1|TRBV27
TGTGCCAGCAGTCTCTATATGACAGGGATGAATTCACCCCTCCACTTT
CASSLYMTGMNSPLHF
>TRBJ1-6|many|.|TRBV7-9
TGTGCCAGCAGCTTGGACGGTTATAATTCACCCCTCCACTTT
CASSLDGYNSPLHF
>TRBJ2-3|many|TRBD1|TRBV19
TGTGCCACAAAACCGGACAGGGTGGGAGATACGCAGTATTTT
CATKPDRVGDTQYF
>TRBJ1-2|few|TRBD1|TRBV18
TGTGCCAGCTCAAACTTGCCGGGACAGGGAGACTATGGCTACACCTTC
CASSNLPGQGDYGYTF
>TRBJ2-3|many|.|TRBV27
TGTGCCAGCAGTTCTCGGGACCGCGCAGTGGCCTATAGCACAGATACGCAGTATTTT
CASSSRDRAVAYSTDTQYF
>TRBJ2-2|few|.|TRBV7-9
TGTGCCAGCAGCTTTACGGCCGGGGAGCTGTTTTTT
CASSFTAGELFF
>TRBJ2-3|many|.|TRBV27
TGTGCCAGCAGTTTCGGTCTGGGAACAGATACGCAGTATTTT
CASSFGLGTDTQYF
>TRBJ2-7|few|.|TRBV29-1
TGCAGCGTTTTAAAGCAGGGTATTCCCTACGAGCAGTACTTC
CSVLKQGIPYEQYF
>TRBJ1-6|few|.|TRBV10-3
TGTGCCATCAGGACGGACTATAATTCACCCCTCCACTTT
CAIRTDYNSPLHF
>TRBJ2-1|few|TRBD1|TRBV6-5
TGTGCCAGCACTTCGGGACAGGGCGGTAATGAGCAGTTCTTC
CASTSGQGGNEQFF
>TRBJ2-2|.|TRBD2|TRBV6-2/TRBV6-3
TGTGCCAGCAGTTCACCAGCGGGAGCGACCGGGGAGCTGTTTTTT
CASSSPAGATGELFF
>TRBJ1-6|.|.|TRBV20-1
TGCAGTGCTAGAGATTCGGGGAGCTCCTATAATTCACCCCTCCACTTT
CSARDSGSSYNSPLHF
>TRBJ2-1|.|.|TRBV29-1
TGCAGCGCTGAAGTCACCAAGCAGTTCTTC
CSAEVTKQFF
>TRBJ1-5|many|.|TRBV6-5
TGTGCCAGCGGGCAGGTGGATCAGCCCCAGCATTTT
CASGQVDQPQHF